This T cell receptor beta chain is drawn from a study of identical twins. CDR1 is SGHRS and CDR2 is YFSETQ in the germline V gene. The ends lost 0 bases at V and 3 bases at J; junction bases unmatched: 12. This CDR3 has 17 residues. This clonotype occurred a few times. No antigen is known for it. Study-level findings and limits: Out-of-frame alpha sequences shared by twins were enriched for low generation probability. The study based its conclusions on cross-sectional statistical analysis and did not follow the same donors. Modelling approaches yielded underestimates of out-of-frame TCR alpha sharing between monozygotic twins.

Unique molecular identifiers were present on the cDNA, and a universal primer site came from template switching. TCRdb passed the 5' RACE reads through MiXCR, listing each CDR3 protein once. This sample has 500,000 or so distinct CDR3 sequences, with about 13% found just once. In addition, the sample was reused for a study of yellow fever vaccine responses in identical twins.

The chain links TRBV5-1 to TRBJ2-7; TRBD1 matches 7 bases. This sequence originates from a woman aged 18-29 years in good health. Input material: CD4+ T cells sorted from blood. The CDR3 protein is CASSLADPGQANYEQYF. For the CDR3, the DNA is TGCGCCAGCAGCTTGGCCGATCCAGGACAGGCCAACTACGAGCAGTACTTC.